These T cell receptor beta chains were read from a single sample in a study of cytomegalovirus exposure and HLA in healthy donors. Method: immunoSEQ multiplex PCR; TCRdb's copy keeps in-frame clones and lacks some. This repertoire shows some 120,000 clones, 82% found once; its top ten account for more than 1.4%. Sample: PBMCs. These TCRs come from a young woman in good health and CMV-seronegative. Both conserved end residues are part of each CDR3. Each record gives: V gene, J gene, CDR3 protein.

TRBV7-9	TRBJ1-1	CASSLALVPADTEAFF
TRBV5-5	TRBJ1-1	CASSFGLHEEAFF
TRBV5-1	TRBJ2-1	CASSSAGTSYNEQFF
TRBV5-5	TRBJ2-1	CASSLGPAGRLYNEQFF
TRBV11-2	TRBJ2-7	CASRSGTAPNYEQYF
TRBV5-4	TRBJ2-7	CASSSPTGLAKGEQYF
TRBV9	TRBJ2-7	CASSVGLADSYEQYF
TRBV5-8	TRBJ1-4	CASSLGGTNEKLFF
TRBV4-3	TRBJ1-5	CASSRTAYSNQPQHF
TRBV7-9	TRBJ2-2	CSSSLTPDRGYYTGELFF
TRBV10-3	TRBJ1-5	CASREPDQPQHF
TRBV6-5	TRBJ1-1	CASSSGTGWGNTEAFF
TRBV6-5	TRBJ2-2	CASSYRGTTGGELFF
TRBV7-8	TRBJ2-1	CASSLIAGGRYNEQFF
TRBV5-1	TRBJ1-1	CASSAGTGAEAFF
TRBV5-1	TRBJ1-1	CASSFSGVADTEAFF
TRBV29-1	TRBJ2-1	CSVEFPGQGVIEQFF
TRBV7-9	TRBJ1-1	CASSPRRGNQNTEAFF
TRBV15	TRBJ2-7	CATSRGVGTGGYEQYF
TRBV5-4	TRBJ1-1	CASSPMTGVGNTEAFF
TRBV5-1	TRBJ1-1	CASSLVGREDTEAFF
TRBV5-4	TRBJ2-5	CASSKAAQETQYF
TRBV9	TRBJ2-5	CASSVTGTQETQYF
TRBV10-1	TRBJ2-2	CASSHTGGISGELFF
TRBV10-3	TRBJ1-5	CAISGGQGFNQPQHF
TRBV4-1	TRBJ1-2	CASSQQGRQSDGYTF
TRBV9	TRBJ2-1	CASSAMTSSDEQFF
TRBV29-1	TRBJ1-1	CSAQTGAGTEAFF
TRBV11-1	TRBJ1-3	CASGRQESSGNTIYF
TRBV6-1	TRBJ2-1	CASKAGSHSYNEQFF
TRBV27	TRBJ1-1	CASSFWQGNTEAFF
TRBV2	TRBJ1-5	CASSAPGAISNQPQHF
TRBV6-5	TRBJ2-3	CASRRDRRSPDTQYF
TRBV5-1	TRBJ2-7	CASSSGQGYYEQYF
TRBV28	TRBJ2-1	CASTLAEDSYNEQFF
TRBV6-5	TRBJ1-2	CASSSELYGYTF
TRBV5-8	TRBJ1-5	CASSPLRGAQQPQHF
TRBV30	TRBJ1-1	CAWSPRDRGENTEAFF
TRBV6-4	TRBJ2-2	CASSDFRGGNTGELFF
TRBV27	TRBJ1-4	CASRPILANEKLFF
TRBV19	TRBJ1-2	CASSIYGSGGAVGGYTF
TRBV2	TRBJ1-1	CASREQPNTEAFF
TRBV5-1	TRBJ1-2	CASSAWTGGRVYGYTF
TRBV5-4	TRBJ2-3	CASSLISRGGSDTQYF
TRBV6-5	TRBJ2-1	CASSRLGALNNEQFF
TRBV30	TRBJ1-2	CAWGDRGLYGYTF
TRBV5-4	TRBJ2-1	CASSIGGNYNEQFF
TRBV7-2	TRBJ2-3	CASSSTGTTNTDTQYF
TRBV18	TRBJ1-1	CASSPRQGMQGNTEAFF
TRBV5-4	TRBJ2-7	CASSLAPTSGGAYEQYF
TRBV15	TRBJ2-3	CATSRGRATDTQYF
TRBV19	TRBJ1-4	CASSAFSTNEKLFF
TRBV29-1	TRBJ1-1	CSVVQRNTEAFF
TRBV29-1	TRBJ1-1	CSVKGSVGTEAFF
TRBV30	TRBJ2-1	CAWSVLAGGRPPYNEQFF
TRBV7-9	TRBJ1-3	CASIKQGMGNTIYF
TRBV7-3	TRBJ2-7	CASSLKGTDSYEQYF
TRBV5-1	TRBJ2-3	CASSFREGPDTQYF
TRBV2	TRBJ2-5	CASSEAGALQYF